This TCR beta chain was recovered during a study of early T cells in non-severe SARS-CoV-2 infection. Study summary: Sequencing was performed on bulk RNA from unsorted whole blood, leaving chains unpaired.

Separate cDNA molecules each had unique molecular identifiers attached to them. A single record per CDR3 protein comes from TCRdb applying MiXCR to the 5' RACE reads. The table has about 100,000 distinct CDR3 sequences, 11% seen once. This clonotype has more than one count but fewer than ten. The ends were cut back, 3 bases at V and 3 bases at J, with 15 bases in the middle. The length of the CDR3 is 15 residues. Germline loops: CDR1 SGDLS, CDR2 YYNGEE. The sample comprised whole blood. The receptor was isolated from an adult who was a healthcare worker with PCR-confirmed SARS-CoV-2 infection or an uninfected control (not recorded which). V usage is TRBV9 and J usage is TRBJ2-5; a weak D match, TRBD2 (5 bases). The CDR3, as DNA: TGTGCCAGCAGCGGCACTAGTCCTCGCAAAGAGACCCAGTACTTC. Residues: CASSGTSPRKETQYF.